One T cell receptor (beta chain) is described in this entry. This clonotype appeared many times. Its antigen is currently not known. Base qualities are missing; no much larger clone stands one base away. This sample was taken from a study of blood T cells in healthy people across ages (dated by TCRdb to the mid-2010s). The study in broad terms: Template switching captured roughly one uniquely barcoded TCR beta cDNA molecule per two T cells in model experiments. The study measured age-related changes in TCR beta repertoire diversity using deep sequencing normalized with unique cDNA molecular identifiers. The donors were split into four age groups: young (average around 16 years), middle-aged (over 35), aged (more than 60) and long-lived (over 75). To avoid experimental bias, donors of different ages were randomly spread across the sequencing lanes. Using the same blood draw, the study looked at two additional independent replicas of 1 million unique cDNA reads for two donors, one aged 18 to 30 and the other aged 80 or older. Beyond this particular receptor, the publication reports: As age increased, observed TCR beta diversity per million T cells dropped in a roughly linear way, and a significant reduction was already evident by age 40. Because the CMV infection status of the donors was unknown, age-related changes in expanded clonotypes may potentially have been confounded. There was a strong correlation between observed TCR beta diversity and the percentage of naive T cells measured by flow cytometry. Bulk unsorted PBMC profiling prevented conclusive comparison of naive and antigen-experienced compartments. Compared with the aged group, the long-lived group had more naive CD4+ T cells, fewer expanded clones and increased TCR diversity, a pattern suggesting age selection. Total diversity estimates from one million sequenced T cells were considered lower bounds and underestimates.

The library was prepared using 5' RACE. TCRdb names Illumina HiSeq 2500 as the instrument used. The second PCR ran for roughly 7 to 12 cycles and used a J-beta primer mix along with a sample-barcoded 5' primer. Each TCR beta cDNA molecule received a unique molecular identifier from a template-switch 5' adaptor carrying 12 random nucleotides. At least 2.5 million CDR3-containing paired-end reads were obtained from each sample. First-strand cDNA was synthesized from all RNA with the Mint cDNA synthesis kit, primed by a TRBC-specific oligonucleotide. After uracil-DNA glycosylase treatment, a first 18-cycle PCR used universal primers M1SS and BC2_uni_R on all cDNA. Under the source paper's analysis protocol: For normalization, 1 million high-quality reads, each with a distinct molecular identifier, were randomly selected from each sample. Reads sharing molecular identifiers were discarded rather than binned into consensus sequences. MiTCR, with a Q25 quality threshold and the strictest error-elimination algorithm, was used for CDR3 identification, clonotype clustering and error correction. Lower-bound total TCR beta diversity was estimated with a nonparametric unseen species model using Euler transformation. TCRdb cleaned the public reads at Q25 with fastp, built clones with MiXCR and kept in-frame beta chains. Identical CDR3 proteins give one entry, which carries the most common genes and DNA. TCRdb's processing, not the authors', yielded these V and J calls. The sample includes 1,500,000 or so distinct CDR3 sequences, with around 40% observed a single time. The top ten constitute 4% of the sample.

V and J lose 3 bases and 4 bases, and a span of 9 bases separates them. The CDR3 runs 12 residues from the cysteine to the phenylalanine. Only the CDR3 region is kept as DNA, spanning 36 bases read in frame from base 1. As encoded in the germline V gene, CDR1 is SQVTM while CDR2 is ANQGSEA. The donors were some 36 Caucasian individuals from Russia, aged roughly 6 to 90 years, who were systemically healthy. Each donor gave around 9.5 milliliters of peripheral blood, collected into EDTA-treated Vacutainer tubes. Ficoll-Paque density-gradient centrifugation was used to isolate PBMCs, with at least 7 million per sample. Total RNA was extracted from PBMCs with Trizol reagent, with at least 6 micrograms obtained per sample. For every donor, an aliquot of PBMCs went through flow cytometry to measure the percentages of naive CD45RAhigh/CD27high T cells.

The sequence was obtained from a woman between 18 and 30 years old in good health. Recombination connected TRBV29-1 to TRBJ1-2; possibly the D gene is TRBD1, per 6 matching bases. Sequenced input: blood. The CDR3 region reads CSVDLRGYGYTF. The DNA is TGCAGCGTTGACCTCAGGGGCTATGGCTACACCTTC.